This T cell receptor beta chain comes out of a study of shared clonotypes between healthy human individuals. Study-level points and caveats: There were few donors, and this limited the genetic and exposure-history diversity represented. Compared with memory subsets, naive subsets generally had larger estimated richness. Sorted-subset sequencing was shown by rarefaction to be incomplete despite large depth.

Note on this clone: What it binds is unknown.

CD45RO-negative, CCR7-positively selected cells formed the naive CD8 fraction, excluding terminally differentiated effector memory CD45RA+ cells. Germline V CDR1 and CDR2: MNHEY, SMNVEV (reference sequence). The V and J ends lost 4 bases and 6 bases respectively, with 10 bases between them. The CDR3 consists of 13 residues. Genomic DNA belonging to each subset was distributed in equal measure over several immunoSEQ plates. The table came from immunoSEQ multiplex PCR; TCRdb's copy has only in-frame clones and leaves some out. The sample records about 2.1 million clones, about 93% being singletons. This sequence was found in a man younger than 35 in good health. Some clones in this sample may be carry-over from other donors' samples. V usage is TRBV27 and J usage is TRBJ2-1; D could derive from TRBD1 or TRBD2 (5 bases each). Sample: naive CD8+ T cells from PBMCs. The CDR3 protein is CASSSFGGNEQFF. The CDR3 DNA is TGTGCCAGCAGTTCATTTGGGGGCAATGAGCAGTTCTTC.